The source of this T cell receptor beta chain is a study of human T cells and chemical hapten exposure. The library tagged each cDNA molecule with unique molecular identifiers. TCRdb reprocessed the RACE reads via MiXCR and lists one record per CDR3 protein. The repertoire holds more than 95,000 distinct CDR3 sequences, less than 40% seen once, with about 2.9% in the top ten. Specified time point: patch test 3, about 24 weeks after DPC sensitization. Treatment specified: therapeutic diphenylcyclopropenone sensitization with weekly scalp DPC. Trimming removed 1 base from V and 6 bases from J; junction bases left unmatched: 9. CDR3 size: 15 residues. Germline V gives CDR1 DFQATT, CDR2 SNEGSKA (reference sequence).

This sequence joins TRBV20-1 and TRBJ1-5; 7 bases agree with TRBD1. The input for sequencing was whole blood, taken in connection with sensitization to the hapten diphenylcyclopropenone (DPC). This sequence was found in a man in his forties or fifties with alopecia areata. Some clones in this sample may be carry-over from other donors' samples. The CDR3 spells CSARARTGNTQPQHF. The CDR3 DNA reads TGCAGTGCTAGAGCCAGGACAGGTAATACTCAGCCCCAGCATTTT.